A single sample is the source of the 12 T cell receptor beta chains below, sequenced in a study of post-analysis software for immune sequencing data. Overall study findings and caveats: Higher frequency in patients than in controls was seen for five TRBV segments, with TRBV5-6, TRBV5-1 and TRBV20-1 among them.

cDNA libraries of TCR beta carried unique molecular identifiers. One entry per CDR3 protein, called by TCRdb with MiXCR from the PCR reads. The repertoire holds about half a million distinct CDR3 sequences, with around a third as singletons. Antigen specificity for these receptors is unknown. Sequences were obtained from blood. The receptors were sampled from a girl under 18 with multiple sclerosis.

The chain carries TRBV5-1 and TRBJ2-5, with 11 bases identical to TRBD2. TRBJ2-4 matches the DNA end more closely, so the J call is doubtful. The germline V gene encodes CDR1 SGHRS and CDR2 YFSETQ. The CDR3 runs 20 residues. CDR3 residues: CASSLALGTSGILAKNIQYF. CDR3 in DNA: TGCGCCAGCAGCTTGGCCCTAGGGACTAGCGGTATCCTAGCCAAAAACATTCAGTACTTC.

The CDR3 DNA sequence: TGCGCCAGCAGCCCCTCACCGGGATCAGTGAACACTGAAGCTTTCTTT. Protein product: CASSPSPGSVNTEAFF. The chain combines TRBV5-1 with TRBJ1-1; unclear D gene. Germline V gene sequence: CDR1 SGHRS, CDR2 YFSETQ. The length of the CDR3 is 16 residues. Trimming cost V 4 bases and J 0 bases, with 16 bases left between them.

This clonotype was counted only a few times. The chain uses TRBV12-3 or TRBV12-4 and TRBJ1-2; D perhaps matches TRBD1 (6 bases). The CDR3 has 16 residues. V gave up 7 bases and J gave up 8 bases, with 26 bases separating them. The CDR3 DNA reads TGTGCCAGCACCCCGCGGTTGGAACAGGGCCTAGGAGGCTACACCTTC. Translating gives CASTPRLEQGLGGYTF.

The chain recombines TRBV4-1 with TRBJ2-1, with D possibly being TRBD1 (6 bases). Looked up from germline, CDR1 is MGHRA and CDR2 is YSYEKL. V was shortened by 1 base and J by 0 bases, with 10 bases between the two germline ends. The CDR3 totals 16 residues. CDR3 sequence reads: CASSQGDRSSYNEQFF. The CDR3 DNA reads as TGCGCCAGCAGCCAAGGCGACAGGAGCTCCTACAATGAGCAGTTCTTC.

This chain uses TRBV20-1 with TRBJ2-3, with D possibly TRBD1 on 5 matching bases. CDR1 is DFQATT and CDR2 is SNEGSKA in the germline V gene (reference sequence). CDR3 length: 12 residues. CDR3 sequence reads: CRAADSASKQYF. The CDR3 bases are TGCAGGGCTGCAGACAGCGCAAGTAAGCAGTATTTT.

The rearrangement uses TRBV11-2 and TRBJ2-3; 8 bases agree with TRBD2. V was clipped by 6 bases and J by 3 bases; unmatched bases: 11. Germline V lookup: CDR1 SGHAT, CDR2 FQNNGV. CDR3 length equals 16 residues. The CDR3 sequence: CASRTQGLGFTDTQYF. CDR3 in DNA: TGTGCCAGCAGAACCCAGGGACTAGGATTTACAGATACGCAGTATTTT.

The rearrangement links TRBV7-2 to TRBJ2-5, with D maybe TRBD1 (6 bases). Germline V gene lookup returns CDR1 SGHTA and CDR2 FQGNSA. The V gene lost 8 bases and the J gene lost 7 bases, with 14 bases spanning the gap. This CDR3 has 12 residues. This CDR3 is CASSRGLATQYF. In DNA, the CDR3 is TGTGCCAGCTCTAGGGGGTTGGCGACCCAGTACTTC.

This sequence joins TRBV4-2 and TRBJ2-4, with 8 bases identical to TRBD1. The end of the DNA fits TRBJ2-7 better, so the J call may be wrong. This CDR3 is 16 amino acids long. CDR1 LGHNA and CDR2 YNFKEQ come from the germline V gene. The CDR3 DNA follows: TGTGCCAGCAGCCAAGATACGACAGGGGAGGCGTACGAGCAGTACTTC. This gives the protein CASSQDTTGEAYEQYF.

This clonotype was detected only a few times. CDR3 bases: TGCAGCGCTTCAGGCGGTCCCCTCTATGGCTACACCTTC. Amino acid sequence: CSASGGPLYGYTF. The chain joins TRBV29-1 to TRBJ1-2; D is unclear. The germline V gene has CDR1 SQVTM and CDR2 ANQGSEA. CDR3 length: 13 amino acids. V lost 7 bases and J lost 4, with 16 bases in between.

The rearrangement uses TRBV5-6 and TRBJ2-3, with 12 positions matching TRBD2. Germline trimming cut 2 bases from V and 5 bases from J; bases unmatched to any gene: 6. CDR1 and CDR2 from the germline V gene are SGHDT and YYEEEE. This CDR3 is 16 amino acids long. CDR3 DNA: TGTGCCAGCAGCTTTCCTAGCGGGGGGGAGGAAGATACGCAGTATTTT. Its protein product is CASSFPSGGEEDTQYF.

This clonotype was recorded a few times. The chain couples TRBV20-1 to TRBJ2-5; D possibly corresponds to TRBD2 (6 bases). CDR3 length: 17 residues. V was trimmed by 5 bases and J by 3 bases, leaving 25 bases between them. The germline V gene encodes CDR1 DFQATT and CDR2 SNEGSKA (reference sequence). The CDR3 coding sequence is TGCAGTGCTCCCCGTCCCACTAGCCTGTTAAGGGAAGAGACCCAGTACTTC. Translating gives CSAPRPTSLLREETQYF.

The J gene is TRBJ2-3, the V gene TRBV2; no clear D gene. V was clipped by 7 bases and J by 3 bases, with 14 bases between them. The CDR3 totals 14 residues. Germline V CDR1 and CDR2: SNHLY, FYNNEI. This CDR3 is CASISLSGTDTQYF. The CDR3, as DNA: TGTGCCAGCATATCGCTCTCCGGGACAGATACGCAGTATTTT.